Presented here are 14 T cell receptor beta chains from one specimen sequenced in a study of cytomegalovirus exposure and HLA in healthy donors. Clones were read by immunoSEQ multiplex PCR, and TCRdb kept only the in-frame ones, dropping some. Among 140,000 or so clones listed, approximately 90% were seen once. Sequenced material: PBMCs. These receptors all stem from a man aged 18 to 29 in good health and CMV-seronegative.

The chain has TRBV30 and TRBJ2-1; 8 bases align to TRBD2. V lost 0 bases to trimming and J lost 4 bases; unmatched junction nucleotides: 5. The CDR3 loop spans 15 amino acids. Germline V gene data show CDR1 as GTSNPN and CDR2 as SVGIG (reference sequence). Written as DNA, the CDR3 is TGTGCCTGGAGTGTGAACCTAGCGGGTTACAATGAGCAGTTCTTC. Amino acid sequence: CAWSVNLAGYNEQFF.

This chain links TRBV15 with TRBJ1-2; 10 bases are shared with TRBD1. Losses at the gene ends were 0 bases for V and 8 bases for J; bases not matched to a gene: 3. The CDR3 has 14 amino acids. CDR1 and CDR2 (germline): LNHNV, YYDKDF (reference sequence). The CDR3 nucleotides are TGTGCCACCAGCAGAGATGAGACAGGGGGCGGCTACACCTTC. The encoded protein is CATSRDETGGGYTF.

The chain carries TRBV30 and TRBJ2-2; 7 bases match TRBD1. CDR1 GTSNPN and CDR2 SVGIG come from the germline V gene (reference sequence). Germline trimming cut 4 bases from V and 6 bases from J; bases unmatched to any gene: 5. The CDR3 consists of 13 residues. DNA of the CDR3: TGTGCCTGGATCCGGCAGGGGGCCGGGGAGCTGTTTTTT. Translated: CAWIRQGAGELFF.

The chain recombines TRBV6-1 with TRBJ2-2, with TRBD2 identical over 8 bases. Germline trimming cut 11 bases from V and 7 bases from J; bases unmatched to any gene: 15. Germline CDR1 and CDR2: MNHNS and SASEGT. This CDR3 has 15 residues. The CDR3 is CAVQERSGSSGELFF. CDR3 sequence (DNA): TGTGCCGTTCAAGAGCGCAGCGGGAGTAGCGGGGAGCTGTTTTTT.

The chain has TRBV29-1 and TRBJ1-2, with 7 bases identical to TRBD1. Germline V gene lookup returns CDR1 SQVTM and CDR2 ANQGSEA. Losses at the gene ends were 0 bases for V and 2 bases for J; bases not matched to a gene: 0. The CDR3 is 13 residues long. The CDR3 DNA reads as TGCAGCGTTGAAGACAGGGGGAACTATGGCTACACCTTC. It encodes CSVEDRGNYGYTF. Based on the CDR3 plus reference TRBV29-1 and TRBJ1-2, the full variable domain is SAVISQKPSRDICQRGTSLTIQCQVDSQVTMMFWYRQQPGQSLTLIATANQGSEATYESGFVIDKFPISRPNLTFSTLTVSNMSPEDSSIYLCSVEDRGNYGYTFGSGTRLTVV.

This clone has more than one count but fewer than ten. The chain links TRBV10-2 to TRBJ2-7; 12 nucleotides agree with TRBD2. CDR3 size: 17 residues. V shed 3 bases and J 6 bases; nucleotides not matched to a gene: 12. Germline CDR1 WSHSY, CDR2 SAAADI. The CDR3 here is CASSENPGTSGLGEQYV. The CDR3 region has the DNA TGCGCCAGCAGTGAAAATCCCGGGACTAGCGGGCTGGGCGAGCAGTACGTC.

A single count supports this clone. The J gene is TRBJ1-1, the V gene TRBV30; D gene ambiguous. This CDR3 spans 13 amino acids. V was cut by 1 base and J by 0 bases, with 6 bases left in between. Germline CDR1 and CDR2: GTSNPN and SVGIG (reference sequence). CDR3 amino acids: CAWSGLMNTEAFF. The DNA of the CDR3 is TGTGCCTGGAGTGGACTGATGAACACTGAAGCTTTCTTT.

The V call is TRBV6-1, the J call TRBJ2-7, with D uncertain. V was cut by 6 bases and J by 3 bases, with 27 bases left in between. Germline V CDR1 and CDR2: MNHNS, SASEGT. The CDR3 contains 18 residues. The CDR3 reads CASREIRPYGDADYEQYV. In nucleotides, the CDR3 is TGTGCCAGCAGAGAAATTCGACCTTACGGAGATGCTGACTACGAGCAGTACGTC.

The chain recombines TRBV5-4 with TRBJ2-2, with 12 bases lining up with TRBD1. The V gene's germline CDR1 is SGHNT and CDR2 YYREEE (reference sequence). The CDR3 is 16 residues long. V lost 4 bases, J lost 3 bases, and 4 bases stayed unmatched. CDR3 nucleotide sequence: TGTGCCAGCAGCGGGGACAGGGGGCGGGACACCGGGGAGCTGTTTTTT. Translation: CASSGDRGRDTGELFF.

This sequence joins TRBV7-2 and TRBJ1-2, with a tentative D call TRBD1 (6 bases). This CDR3 contains 14 residues. CDR1 and CDR2 (germline): SGHTA, FQGNSA. Trimming removed 5 bases at V and 2 bases at J, with 12 bases between. The CDR3 coding sequence is TGTGCCAGCAGCGGTCGGACAGCCAACTATGGCTACACCTTC. This gives the protein CASSGRTANYGYTF.

The V gene is TRBV2, the J gene TRBJ1-1; 11 positions match TRBD1. From germline, CDR1 is SNHLY and CDR2 FYNNEI. The length of the CDR3 is 14 residues. The V gene end was trimmed by 3 bases and the J gene end by 5 bases; junction bases not matched to a gene: 2. The CDR3 reads CASSEGQGGTEAFF. CDR3 DNA: TGTGCCAGCAGTGAGGGACAGGGGGGGACTGAAGCTTTCTTT. Drawing the rest from reference TRBV2 and TRBJ1-1, the complete variable domain is EPEVTQTPSHQVTQMGQEVILRCVPISNHLYFYWYRQILGQKVEFLVSFYNNEISEKSEIFDDQFSVERPDGSNFTLKIRSTKLEDSAMYFCASSEGQGGTEAFFGQGTRLTVV.

This clone has only one observation. The gene calls are TRBV4-3 and TRBJ1-1; 9 bases agree with TRBD1. Germline V lookup: CDR1 LGHNA, CDR2 YSLEER. Trimming removed 3 bases from V and 10 bases from J; junction bases left unmatched: 6. There are 13 residues in the CDR3. Here the CDR3 reads CASSQDRGSLAFF. DNA of the CDR3: TGCGCCAGCAGCCAGGACAGGGGCTCTTTAGCTTTCTTT.

J is TRBJ2-7 and V is TRBV7-7, with a weak D call TRBD1 (6 bases). Germline V gives CDR1 SSHAT, CDR2 FNYEAQ (reference sequence). With 4 bases removed from V and 4 bases from J, the gap between germline ends came to 17 bases. The CDR3 sequence is 15 residues long. DNA of the CDR3: TGTGCCAGCAGCTCGCTGTCTAACAGGGAATACGAGCAGTACGTC. Residues: CASSSLSNREYEQYV.

The rearrangement links TRBV5-1 to TRBJ2-5; D possibly corresponds to TRBD1 (6 bases). Looked up from germline, CDR1 is SGHRS and CDR2 is YFSETQ. The ends were cut back, 2 bases at V and 3 bases at J, with 8 bases in the middle. The CDR3 loop spans 13 amino acids. CDR3 DNA sequence: TGCGCCAGCAGCTTAGAGGGGGAAGAGACCCAGTACTTC. Protein sequence: CASSLEGEETQYF.